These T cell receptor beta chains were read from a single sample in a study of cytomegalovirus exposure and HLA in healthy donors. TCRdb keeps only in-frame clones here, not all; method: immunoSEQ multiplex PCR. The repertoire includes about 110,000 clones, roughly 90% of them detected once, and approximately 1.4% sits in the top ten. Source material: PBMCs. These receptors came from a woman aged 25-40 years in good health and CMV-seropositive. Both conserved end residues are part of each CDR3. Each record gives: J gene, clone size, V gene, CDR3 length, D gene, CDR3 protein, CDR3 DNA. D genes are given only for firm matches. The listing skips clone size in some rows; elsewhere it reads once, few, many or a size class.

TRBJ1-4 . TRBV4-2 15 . CASSQEYRGNEKLFF TGTGCCAGCAGCCAAGAATATAGGGGTAATGAAAAACTGTTTTTT
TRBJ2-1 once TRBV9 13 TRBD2 CASSPRTSEEQFF TGTGCCAGCAGCCCCCGGACTAGCGAAGAGCAGTTCTTC
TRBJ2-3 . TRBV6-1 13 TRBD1 CAVDRDVADTQYF TGTGCCGTTGACAGGGACGTCGCAGATACGCAGTATTTT
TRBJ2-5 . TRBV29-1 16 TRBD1 CSVEIFGTGGLETQYF TGCAGCGTTGAAATCTTCGGGACAGGGGGCCTTGAGACCCAGTACTTC
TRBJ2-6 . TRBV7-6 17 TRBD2 CASSLRSGASGANVLTF TGTGCCAGCAGCTTAAGGAGCGGGGCCTCTGGGGCCAACGTCCTGACTTTC
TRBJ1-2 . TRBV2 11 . CASRSTPRDTF TGTGCCAGCAGATCGACCCCCCGGGACACCTTC
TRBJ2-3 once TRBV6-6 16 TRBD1 CASSYRGTGSTDTQYF TGTGCCAGCAGTTACAGAGGGACAGGGTCCACAGATACGCAGTATTTT
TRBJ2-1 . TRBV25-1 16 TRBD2 CASSRSSGGGYNEQFF TGTGCCAGCAGTAGATCTAGCGGGGGCGGGTACAATGAGCAGTTCTTC
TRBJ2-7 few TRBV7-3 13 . CASSSAPSYEQYF TGTGCCAGCAGCTCCGCCCCCAGCTACGAGCAGTACTTC
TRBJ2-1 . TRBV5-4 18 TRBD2 CASSLGGPAGGPYNEQFF TGTGCCAGCAGCTTGGGGGGGCCAGCGGGAGGGCCCTACAATGAGCAGTTCTTC
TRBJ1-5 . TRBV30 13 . CAWSPHGNQPQHF TGTGCCTGGAGTCCGCACGGGAATCAGCCCCAGCATTTT
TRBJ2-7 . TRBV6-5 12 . CASTSTGYEQYF TGTGCCAGCACCTCGACAGGTTACGAGCAGTACTTC
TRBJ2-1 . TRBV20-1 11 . CSARGRTMQFF TGCAGTGCTAGAGGACGGACTATGCAGTTCTTC
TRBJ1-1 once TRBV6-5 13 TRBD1 CASSPTGVTEAFF TGTGCCAGCAGTCCTACAGGGGTGACTGAAGCTTTCTTT
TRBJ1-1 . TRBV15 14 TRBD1 CATSRDRLNTEAFF TGTGCCACCAGCAGGGACAGGTTGAACACTGAAGCTTTCTTT
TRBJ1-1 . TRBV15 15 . CATSSPILLGTEAFF TGTGCCACCAGCAGCCCCATTTTACTCGGTACTGAAGCTTTCTTT
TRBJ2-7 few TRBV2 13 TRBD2 CASRGLVLGEQYF TGTGCCAGCCGGGGACTAGTCCTCGGCGAGCAGTACTTC
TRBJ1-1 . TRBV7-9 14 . CASSLVGQNTEAFF TGTGCCAGCAGCTTAGTGGGACAGAACACTGAAGCTTTCTTT
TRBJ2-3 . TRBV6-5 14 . CASTRGGPTDTQYF TGTGCCAGCACCCGCGGGGGCCCAACAGATACGCAGTATTTT
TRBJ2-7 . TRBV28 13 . CASSSGILYEQYF TGTGCCAGCAGTTCGGGGATCCTCTACGAGCAGTACTTC
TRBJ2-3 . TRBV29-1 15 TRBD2 CSVDGGSAMVDTQYF TGCAGCGTTGATGGCGGGAGTGCGATGGTAGATACGCAGTATTTT
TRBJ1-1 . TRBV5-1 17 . CASSLAVDWAPNTEAFF TGCGCCAGCAGCTTGGCCGTGGATTGGGCACCAAACACTGAAGCTTTCTTT